This TCR beta chain appears in the sequencing data of a study of T cell repertoires in cytomegalovirus infection. Overall study: Public signatures in TCR beta pointed to CMV infection and matching HLA type.

This clonotype was recorded many times. What it recognizes is unknown. A junction boundary mismatches the germline segment, possibly from a read error. General study findings and limits: Within the response measured ex vivo, HLA-C-restricted CMV-specific TCR beta clonotypes were dominant. Summed frequency of public TCR beta families distinguished CMV carriers with the relevant HLA.

One entry per CDR3 protein results from TCRdb running MiXCR on the reads. The data hold 150,000 to 180,000 distinct CDR3 sequences, with around 24% observed a single time. This CDR3 has 16 residues. Germline V gives CDR1 ENHRY, CDR2 SYGVKD. Sequencing input: PBMCs. This sequence joins TRBV10-3 and TRBJ2-7; 8 nucleotides agree with TRBD1. This receptor was obtained from a human donor in good health (CMV status not recorded). Some clones in this sample may be carry-over from other donors' samples. CDR3 protein: CATSRNTGTGDYEQYF. CDR3 DNA: TGTGCCACCAGTAGAAACACCGGGACAGGAGACTACGAGCAGTACTTC.